The next 4 T cell receptor beta chains were all read from a single sample in a study of blood T cell repertoires in COVID-19. Method: immunoSEQ multiplex PCR; TCRdb's copy keeps in-frame clones and lacks some. The table shows 15,000 or so clones, with 83% occurring only once. Material for sequencing was peripheral blood. Every receptor here comes from a woman between 55 and 75 years old with acute or convalescent COVID-19.

This sequence joins TRBV19 and TRBJ2-1; weak D call: TRBD2 (6 bases). Per the germline V gene, CDR1 is LNHDA and CDR2 is SQIVND (reference sequence). V dropped 0 bases and J dropped 14 bases, with 17 bases sitting between them. The CDR3 is 14 residues long. As DNA, the CDR3 is TGTGCCAGTAGTATAGACGCCTTTTTGACTAGTAAGTTCTTC. Its protein product is CASSIDAFLTSKFF.

This clone was detected only a few times. V usage is TRBV19 and J usage is TRBJ2-1; 8 bases match TRBD2. V was pared by 5 bases and J by 8 bases, with 5 bases of the junction left unmatched. CDR3 length equals 13 residues. Germline CDR1 is LNHDA and CDR2 is SQIVND (reference sequence). CDR3 coding DNA: TGTGCCAGTAGTTCACCCGGGGGGGATGAGCAGTTCTTC. Amino acids: CASSSPGGDEQFF. The complete variable domain, with remaining parts taken from reference TRBV19 and TRBJ2-1, reads DGGITQSPKYLFRKEGQNVTLSCEQNLNHDAMYWYRQDPGQGLRLIYYSQIVNDFQKGDIAEGYSVSREKKESFPLTVTSAQKNPTAFYLCASSSPGGDEQFFGPGTRLTVL.

The chain has TRBV2 and TRBJ2-1, with 7 bases fitting TRBD2. The CDR3 runs 15 residues. The V and J ends lost 1 base and 8 bases, in that order; junction bases with no gene match: 8. Germline CDR1 SNHLY, CDR2 FYNNEI. CDR3 DNA sequence: TGTGCCAGCAGTGAAGGGACTAGTAGGTTCGATGAGCAGTTCTTC. This gives the protein CASSEGTSRFDEQFF.

This rearrangement joins TRBV5-1 to TRBJ2-7; the D gene is possibly TRBD1 (6 bases). V lost 0 bases to trimming and J lost 4 bases, with 14 bases between them. The CDR3 runs to 15 residues. CDR1 is SGHRS, CDR2 YFSETQ, per germline. The CDR3 coding sequence is TGCGCCAGCAGCTTGGGTGCAGGGACAATTTACGAGCAGTACTTC. This gives the protein CASSLGAGTIYEQYF. The entire variable domain, with the rest obtained from reference TRBV5-1 and TRBJ2-7, is as follows: KAGVTQTPRYLIKTRGQQVTLSCSPISGHRSVSWYQQTPGQGLQFLFEYFSETQRNKGNFPGRFSGRQFSNSRSEMNVSTLELGDSALYLCASSLGAGTIYEQYFGPGTRLTVT.